What follows are 22 T cell receptor beta chains derived from one specimen sequenced in a study of OX40 agonist ivuxolimab in advanced cancers. The data were produced by immunoSEQ multiplex PCR, yet TCRdb's version contains in-frame clones alone and is incomplete. This table holds 15,000 to 25,000 clones, 83% found once. The starting material was CD4+ or CD8+ T cells sorted from blood, obtained in a trial of the OX40 agonist ivuxolimab. All receptors derive from an adult with an advanced solid tumor such as melanoma, head and neck, liver or kidney cancer.

This clone has only a few counts. The chain has TRBV6-1 and TRBJ1-1; no reliable D call. CDR1 is MNHNS, CDR2 SASEGT, per germline. V was clipped by 6 bases and J by 2 bases, with 16 bases between them. The CDR3 totals 15 residues. Here the CDR3 DNA reads TGTGCCAGCAGAGGTTCCACCATGGGAAACACTGAAGCTTTCTTT. Its translation: CASRGSTMGNTEAFF.

The gene calls are TRBV6-5 and TRBJ1-1; the D is unclear. Germline CDR1 reads MNHEY; CDR2 reads SVGAGI. The CDR3 has 13 residues. V dropped 8 bases and J dropped 4 bases, with 14 bases sitting between them. CDR3 region: CASSRGSGTEAFF. The CDR3 DNA sequence: TGTGCCAGCTCTCGGGGAAGTGGCACTGAAGCTTTCTTT.

Notes on this clone: One end of the junction does not line up with germline, which may come from a read error. The rearrangement links TRBV30 to TRBJ1-3; D unresolved. This CDR3 spans 11 amino acids. CDR1 GTSNPN and CDR2 SVGIG come from the germline V gene (reference sequence). The CDR3 nucleotides are TGTGCCTGCCCTTGGGCGGGGTCGTTTTACTTT. It is translated as CACPWAGSFYF.

The CDR3 spells CASSISGQPNQPQHF. CDR3 DNA: TGTGCCAGTAGTATTTCTGGACAGCCAAATCAGCCCCAGCATTTT. The genes are TRBV19 and TRBJ1-5, with D perhaps matching TRBD1 (6 bases). The CDR3 consists of 15 residues. Germline CDR1 and CDR2: LNHDA and SQIVND (reference sequence). Trimming cost V 3 bases and J 4 bases, with 13 bases left between them.

The chain carries TRBV19 and TRBJ2-3; 7 bases fit TRBD1. J was trimmed by 2 bases and V by 6 bases; bases with no gene match: 8. From germline, CDR1 is LNHDA and CDR2 SQIVND (reference sequence). The CDR3 extends over 15 amino acids. CDR3 residues: CASSPGQDYTDTQYF. DNA of the CDR3: TGTGCCAGTAGCCCCGGACAGGATTACACAGATACGCAGTATTTT.

The CDR3 nucleotides are TGTGCTAGTGGTCTGACTCAGTACGAGCAGTACTTC. Translating it yields CASGLTQYEQYF. The chain recombines TRBV12-5 with TRBJ2-7; the D is unclear. The CDR3 sequence is 12 residues long. The germline V gene encodes CDR1 LGHNT and CDR2 FRNRAP. The V end lost 5 bases, the J end lost 4 bases, and 9 bases lay between the germline ends. Supplemented by reference TRBV12-5 and TRBJ2-7, the full variable domain reads DARVTQTPRHKVTEMGQEVTMRCQPILGHNTVFWYRQTMMQGLELLAYFRNRAPLDDSGMPKDRFSAEMPDATLATLKIQPSEPRDSAVYFCASGLTQYEQYFGPGTRLTVT.

This clone was picked up a small number of times. The gene calls are TRBV19 and TRBJ2-4, with D tentatively TRBD1 or TRBD2 (5 bases each). The V gene's germline CDR1 is LNHDA and CDR2 SQIVND (reference sequence). The CDR3 has 15 residues. Trimming took off 3 bases at V and 7 bases at J, with 16 bases between the two ends. Here the CDR3 reads CASSITGTGPNIQYF. As DNA, the CDR3 is TGTGCCAGTAGTATTACCGGGACCGGGCCTAACATTCAGTACTTC.

With regard to this clone: Different DNA sequences within this sample yield the same CDR3. The rearrangement uses TRBV19 and TRBJ1-1, with D perhaps matching TRBD1 (5 bases). Germline V gives CDR1 LNHDA, CDR2 SQIVND (reference sequence). Deletions cut 3 bases from V and 1 base from J, with 6 bases between. The CDR3 is 13 amino acids. CDR3 DNA sequence: TGTGCCAGTAGTATTGGACAGAACACTGAAGCTTTCTTT. Its protein product is CASSIGQNTEAFF.

The chain joins TRBV9 to TRBJ1-1; no firm D call. The CDR3 is made up of 14 amino acids. Germline V gene lookup returns CDR1 SGDLS and CDR2 YYNGEE. V gave up 4 bases and J gave up 3 bases, with 13 bases separating them. For the CDR3, the DNA is TGTGCCAGCAGCCCCCCTTTGAAGGACACTGAAGCTTTCTTT. It yields the protein CASSPPLKDTEAFF. The variable domain in full, completed from reference TRBV9 and TRBJ1-1, reads DSGVTQTPKHLITATGQRVTLRCSPRSGDLSVYWYQQSLDQGLQFLIQYYNGEERAKGNILERFSAQQFPDLHSELNLSSLELGDSALYFCASSPPLKDTEAFFGQGTRLTVV.

The rearrangement links TRBV9 to TRBJ1-5; D is ambiguous. V shed 2 bases and J shed 4 bases, with 7 bases lying between them. Germline V gives CDR1 SGDLS, CDR2 YYNGEE. The CDR3 runs 13 residues. CDR3 bases: TGTGCCAGCAGCGTCACAGAAAATCAGCCCCAGCATTTT. Its translation is CASSVTENQPQHF.

The chain recombines TRBV2 with TRBJ2-7; the match to TRBD1 covers 7 bases. This CDR3 region has 16 residues. Losses at the gene ends were 9 bases for V and 3 bases for J; bases not matched to a gene: 17. Germline CDR1 SNHLY, CDR2 FYNNEI. CDR3 bases: TGTGCCAGAGACCGACAGGGTGGACGAGAGGGCTACGAGCAGTACTTC. Its protein is CARDRQGGREGYEQYF. The full variable domain, rest sourced from reference TRBV2 and TRBJ2-7, is EPEVTQTPSHQVTQMGQEVILRCVPISNHLYFYWYRQILGQKVEFLVSFYNNEISEKSEIFDDQFSVERPDGSNFTLKIRSTKLEDSAMYFCARDRQGGREGYEQYFGPGTRLTVT.

This chain connects TRBV19 to TRBJ2-1; tentatively, D is TRBD2 (5 bases). CDR1 is LNHDA, CDR2 SQIVND, per germline (reference sequence). V was clipped by 1 base and J by 0 bases, with 7 bases between them. The CDR3 contains 15 residues. The CDR3 spells CASSIAGSSYNEQFF. DNA for the CDR3: TGTGCCAGTAGTATAGCGGGGAGCTCCTACAATGAGCAGTTCTTC. Complete variable domain (other parts from reference TRBV19 and TRBJ2-1): DGGITQSPKYLFRKEGQNVTLSCEQNLNHDAMYWYRQDPGQGLRLIYYSQIVNDFQKGDIAEGYSVSREKKESFPLTVTSAQKNPTAFYLCASSIAGSSYNEQFFGPGTRLTVL.

The genes are TRBV7-9 and TRBJ2-3; D possibly corresponds to TRBD1 (5 bases). The ends were cut back, 5 bases at V and 0 bases at J, with 15 bases in the middle. Germline V CDR1 and CDR2: SEHNR, FQNEAQ (reference sequence). The length of the CDR3 is 16 residues. CDR3 nucleotides: TGTGCCAGCAGCCTTGTAACAGGACCGAGCACAGATACGCAGTATTTT. As protein: CASSLVTGPSTDTQYF.

This clone was seen a handful of times. The J gene is TRBJ1-6, the V gene TRBV10-1, with 9 bases that match TRBD1. The CDR3 consists of 17 residues. Germline trimming cut 3 bases from V and 7 bases from J; bases unmatched to any gene: 10. Germline V gene data show CDR1 as WNHNN and CDR2 as SYGVQD (reference sequence). CDR3 protein: CASSESGTGPGNSPLHF. The DNA for the CDR3 is TGCGCCAGCAGTGAATCCGGGACAGGGCCCGGGAATTCACCCCTCCACTTT.

This clone was detected once. At one boundary the junction diverges from the germline segment, which might be a read error. The V gene is TRBV7-9, the J gene TRBJ2-1; the D is unclear. This CDR3 spans 11 amino acids. The germline V gene encodes CDR1 SEHNR and CDR2 FQNEAQ (reference sequence). CDR3 DNA: TGTGCCAGCAGCTTATTCAGCGAGCGTGTCTTC. Translated: CASSLFSERVF.

The V gene is TRBV7-9, the J gene TRBJ1-1; 7 nucleotides align to TRBD1. In germline, CDR1 is SEHNR, CDR2 FQNEAQ (reference sequence). The CDR3 loop spans 13 amino acids. V was pared by 3 bases and J by 8 bases, with 6 bases of the junction left unmatched. As DNA, the CDR3 is TGTGCCAGCAGCTTGTTAGGGGGCAGGGAAGCTTTCTTT. It yields the protein CASSLLGGREAFF.

A remark on this clone: Other DNA sequences of this sample code for an identical CDR3. The gene calls are TRBV9 and TRBJ1-2; the D gene is possibly TRBD1 (6 bases). V was cut by 6 bases and J by 5 bases, with 20 bases left in between. There are 15 residues in the CDR3. Germline CDR1 and CDR2: SGDLS and YYNGEE. Here the CDR3 DNA reads TGTGCCAGCAAGAACCAGGGGACATCGCAATATGGCTACACCTTC. Residues: CASKNQGTSQYGYTF.

V and J are TRBV7-9 and TRBJ2-7, with D possibly being TRBD1 (5 bases). In germline, CDR1 is SEHNR, CDR2 FQNEAQ (reference sequence). This CDR3 has 14 amino acids. The V end lost 5 bases, the J end lost 7 bases, and 18 bases lay between the germline ends. For the CDR3, the DNA is TGTGCCAGCAGCGCCCCCGGCAGGGCTCGTGAGCAGTACTTC. Protein sequence: CASSAPGRAREQYF.

This chain uses TRBV19 with TRBJ1-1, with TRBD1 matching 9 bases. CDR3 length: 14 amino acids. Trimming cost V 5 bases and J 4 bases; bases outside gene matches: 5. Germline V CDR1 and CDR2: LNHDA, SQIVND (reference sequence). DNA for the CDR3: TGTGCCAGTAGTTTGACAGGGGGTAGCACTGAAGCTTTCTTT. As protein: CASSLTGGSTEAFF.

This chain joins TRBV7-9 and TRBJ2-2, with unresolved D. V was cut by 10 bases and J by 1 base, with 13 bases left in between. Per germline, CDR1 SEHNR and CDR2 FQNEAQ (reference sequence). The CDR3 has 14 residues. For the CDR3, the DNA is TGTGCCATCCTTTACGAGGTGAACACCGGGGAGCTGTTTTTT. This translates into CAILYEVNTGELFF.

This clone occurred a few times. The rearrangement joins TRBV19 to TRBJ1-5, with 8 bases matching TRBD1. The CDR3 is made up of 15 amino acids. Germline values: CDR1 LNHDA, CDR2 SQIVND (reference sequence). V lost 5 bases to trimming and J lost 1 base; unmatched junction nucleotides: 4. CDR3 bases: TGTGCCAGTAGTCTGACAGGGGCCAGCAATCAGCCCCAGCATTTT. Its protein product is CASSLTGASNQPQHF.

The chain couples TRBV6-6 to TRBJ1-3; no clear D gene. CDR3 length equals 14 residues. Germline V CDR1 and CDR2: MNHNY, SVGAGI (reference sequence). The V end lost 2 bases, the J end lost 1 base, and 6 bases lay between the germline ends. Here the CDR3 DNA reads TGTGCCAGCAGTTACGCAGGTTCTGGAAACACCATATATTTT. Translation: CASSYAGSGNTIYF.